These 28 T cell receptor beta chains were all obtained from the same sample, sequenced in a study of T cells in Graves' hyperthyroidism and ophthalmopathy. TCR beta CDR3 regions were amplified from RNA. TCR CDR3 underwent first-round RT-PCR with the HTBI primer set. TCRdb analysed the multiplex PCR reads with MiXCR anew, one entry per CDR3 protein. The data contain nearly 750,000 distinct CDR3 sequences, roughly 32% of them singletons. The material sequenced was blood. The receptors come from a woman between 40 and 50 years old with Graves' hyperthyroidism.

This clonotype was observed many times. The gene calls are TRBV10-3 and TRBJ1-5, with 9 bases that match TRBD1. From germline, CDR1 is ENHRY and CDR2 SYGVKD. CDR3 size: 14 residues. J lost 9 bases, V lost 2 bases, and 5 bases had no gene match. The CDR3, as DNA: TGTGCCATCAGTGAGACAGGGGGCAAGGGGCCCCAGCATTTT. Translating gives CAISETGGKGPQHF.

J is TRBJ2-3 and V is TRBV7-2; 7 bases line up with TRBD2. The V segment lost 5 bases and the J segment 6 bases; nucleotides outside the gene matches: 5. The CDR3 extends over 13 amino acids. Germline V gene lookup returns CDR1 SGHTA and CDR2 FQGNSA. CDR3 nucleotide sequence: TGTGCCAGCAGCCCGGTCGGGGGGGATACGCAGTATTTT. Its protein is CASSPVGGDTQYF.

The CDR3 bases are TGTGCCAGCAGTCTTAACGGGGCCCTCGGGGTGGCTTTCTTT. Amino acids: CASSLNGALGVAFF. This chain joins TRBV12-3 or TRBV12-4 and TRBJ1-1; tentatively, D is TRBD1 (5 bases). Deletions cut 5 bases from V and 11 bases from J, with 21 bases between. The CDR3 length is 14 residues.

A few counts support this clonotype. The V gene is TRBV7-8, the J gene TRBJ2-2, with D hard to call. The ends were cut back, 6 bases at V and 7 bases at J, with 21 bases in the middle. Germline CDR1 and CDR2: SGHVS and FQNEAQ. The CDR3 contains 16 residues. The chain's CDR3 is CASRVNRAGFDGELFF. In DNA, the CDR3 is TGTGCCAGCAGAGTTAACCGGGCCGGTTTCGACGGGGAGCTGTTTTTT.

This clonotype was seen a few times. This chain connects TRBV12-3 or TRBV12-4 to TRBJ2-7; D unresolved. The CDR3 has 14 residues. Trimming took 3 bases from V and 2 from J, leaving 11 bases between them. The CDR3 DNA is TGTGCCAGCAGTTTTGGTACAGAGACCTACGAGCAGTACTTC. Its translation is CASSFGTETYEQYF.

This chain joins TRBV15 and TRBJ2-3; D remains ambiguous. Trimming stripped 6 bases from V and 3 bases from J, with 10 bases between. Per the germline V gene, CDR1 is LNHNV and CDR2 is YYDKDF (reference sequence). This CDR3 is 13 amino acids long. CDR3 sequence: CATRSRITDTQYF. DNA for the CDR3: TGTGCCACCAGATCTAGAATAACAGATACGCAGTATTTT.

The chain carries TRBV7-9 and TRBJ2-7; the match to TRBD2 covers 7 bases. The V gene's germline CDR1 is SEHNR and CDR2 FQNEAQ (reference sequence). This CDR3 has 14 amino acids. Trimming cost V 5 bases and J 2 bases; bases outside gene matches: 6. The CDR3 nucleotides read TGTGCCAGCAGCCGGGCGGGAGCCCCCTACGAGCAGTACTTC. It translates to CASSRAGAPYEQYF.

V is TRBV20-1 and J is TRBJ2-5; D may correspond to TRBD1 or TRBD2 (6 bases each). The germline CDR1 and CDR2 sequences are DFQATT and SNEGSKA (reference sequence). This CDR3 has 12 residues. Trimming pared 0 bases from V and 9 bases from J, leaving 11 bases between. CDR3 region: CSARDFRGPQYF. DNA for the CDR3: TGCAGTGCTAGAGATTTTCGGGGGCCCCAGTACTTC.

This clonotype was seen only a few times. The J gene is TRBJ1-2, the V gene TRBV9; tentative D call: TRBD1 (6 bases). Trimming shortened V by 5 bases and J by 5 bases, and 16 bases separated the two germline ends. CDR3 size: 14 residues. Germline CDR1 is SGDLS and CDR2 is YYNGEE. The CDR3 spells CASRKQGNSYGYTF. In nucleotides, the CDR3 is TGTGCCAGCAGAAAGCAGGGGAACTCTTATGGCTACACCTTC.

This clonotype was observed a few times. The J gene is TRBJ1-2, the V gene TRBV20-1, with 8 positions matching TRBD1. The CDR3 contains 17 residues. Unmatched junction bases numbered 14, after V lost 1 base and J lost 4 bases. The germline CDR1 and CDR2 sequences are DFQATT and SNEGSKA (reference sequence). In DNA, the CDR3 is TGCAGTGCTAGAGTCGGACAGGGAGCCCTGGGATTCTATGGCTACACCTTC. This sequence encodes CSARVGQGALGFYGYTF.

In DNA form, the CDR3 reads TGTGCCAGCAGCTTACGGGACAGGGAAGGAGTTTTCTTT. Its protein product is CASSLRDREGVFF. The chain links TRBV7-9 to TRBJ1-1; TRBD1 aligns across 9 bases. J gave up 13 bases and V 2 bases, and 8 bases lay outside the gene matches. From germline, CDR1 is SEHNR and CDR2 FQNEAQ (reference sequence). This CDR3 is 13 amino acids long. The full variable domain, in which reference TRBV7-9 and TRBJ1-1 provide the parts outside the CDR3, is DTGVSQNPRHKITKRGQNVTFRCDPISEHNRLYWYRQTLGQGPEFLTYFQNEAQLEKSRLLSDRFSAERPKGSFSTLEIQRTEQGDSAMYLCASSLRDREGVFFGQGTRLTVV.

This clonotype was seen more than once but under ten times. The chain combines TRBV11-2 with TRBJ2-5; 7 bases match TRBD2. This CDR3 is built from 16 residues. J was trimmed by 1 base and V by 5 bases; bases with no gene match: 10. Looked up from germline, CDR1 is SGHAT and CDR2 is FQNNGV. The CDR3 here is CASSQLGGGIQETQYF. CDR3 coding DNA: TGTGCCAGCAGCCAGTTGGGCGGGGGAATCCAAGAGACCCAGTACTTC.

This clonotype was recorded a few times. V usage is TRBV2 and J usage is TRBJ1-2, with 7 bases fitting TRBD1. The J segment lost 7 bases and the V segment lost 6 bases, leaving 17 bases of the junction unmatched. The V gene's germline CDR1 is SNHLY and CDR2 FYNNEI. CDR3 length: 16 amino acids. CDR3 in DNA: TGTGCCAGCAGCAGGGGGGCAAGAGGCCTCCCATTTGGCTACACCTTC. Translated, it gives CASSRGARGLPFGYTF.

Comments on this clonotype: A read error is possible here, since a much larger clone lies one base away. V and J are TRBV19 and TRBJ2-7; TRBD1 agrees at 9 bases. The CDR3 contains 14 residues. Germline lookup yields CDR1 LNHDA and CDR2 SQIVND (reference sequence). V lost 9 bases to trimming and J lost 5 bases; unmatched junction nucleotides: 11. As DNA, the CDR3 is TGTGCCAGCAGCTTACAGGGGGCGCAGGACGAGCAGTACTTC. Its protein is CASSLQGAQDEQYF. Filled out from reference TRBV19 and TRBJ2-7, the complete variable domain reads DGGITQSPKYLFRKEGQNVTLSCEQNLNHDAMYWYRQDPGQGLRLIYYSQIVNDFQKGDIAEGYSVSREKKESFPLTVTSAQKNPTAFYLCASSLQGAQDEQYFGPGTRLTVT.

The chain employs TRBV6-2 or TRBV6-3 and TRBJ2-5; D unresolved. V gave up 4 bases and J gave up 3 bases, with 9 bases separating them. Germline loops: CDR1 MNHEY, CDR2 SVGEGT. The CDR3 is 13 amino acids. CDR3 region: CASSSFLEETQYF. The DNA of the CDR3 is TGTGCCAGCAGTTCGTTTCTAGAAGAGACCCAGTACTTC.

Points on this clonotype: At one boundary the junction diverges from the germline segment, which might be a read error. V and J are TRBV10-2 and TRBJ1-3; D may be TRBD1 (6 bases). This CDR3 is built from 14 residues. Germline CDR1 and CDR2: WSHSY and SAAADI. In DNA, the CDR3 is TGTGCCAGCAGTGACCAGACAGGACCAAAGACCATATATTTT. Its protein product is CASSDQTGPKTIYF.

Ten or more counts support this clonotype. The V call is TRBV7-2, the J call TRBJ2-7, with D unresolved. The CDR3 is 13 amino acids. Per germline, CDR1 SGHTA and CDR2 FQGNSA. V was shortened by 1 base and J by 5 bases, with 9 bases between the two germline ends. The CDR3 coding sequence is TGTGCCAGCAGCTTAGGAAGAGAGAACGAGCAGTACTTC. Translating it yields CASSLGRENEQYF.

Many counts were recorded for this clonotype. The chain links TRBV25-1 to TRBJ1-1; no clear D gene. Trimming left V 3 bases short and J 3 bases short, with 5 bases between. The CDR3 has 12 residues. CDR1 is MGHDK, CDR2 SYGVNS, per germline. CDR3 nucleotides: TGTGCCAGCAGTGAGTGGGACACTGAAGCTTTCTTT. This translates into CASSEWDTEAFF.

A remark on this clonotype: A much more abundant neighbour one base away suggests this may be a read error. This chain uses TRBV6-5 with TRBJ1-1; D unclear. CDR1 and CDR2 (germline): MNHEY, SVGAGI. This CDR3 is built from 11 residues. CDR3: CASSYGTEASF. CDR3 bases: TGTGCCAGCAGTTACGGCACTGAAGCTTCCTTT.

This clonotype appeared a few times. The rearrangement joins TRBV20-1 to TRBJ1-5; unclear D gene. Germline V gene sequence: CDR1 DFQATT, CDR2 SNEGSKA (reference sequence). The CDR3 is made up of 14 amino acids. The V end was cut by 1 base, the J end by 2 bases, with 9 bases between. CDR3 sequence reads: CSARAWGGNQPQHF. The CDR3 nucleotides read TGCAGTGCTAGAGCCTGGGGTGGCAATCAGCCCCAGCATTTT.

The J gene is TRBJ1-5, the V gene TRBV28; perhaps TRBD1 as D (5 bases). Germline-derived CDR1 and CDR2 are MDHEN and SYDVKM. Between the trimmed V and J ends, which lost 7 bases and 5 bases, there was a span of 12 bases. The CDR3 loop spans 13 amino acids. The CDR3 region has the DNA TGTGCCAGCATCCGGGACCGGGATCAGCCCCAGCATTTT. It specifies CASIRDRDQPQHF. The whole variable domain, filled in from reference TRBV28 and TRBJ1-5, reads DVKVTQSSRYLVKRTGEKVFLECVQDMDHENMFWYRQDPGLGLRLIYFSYDVKMKEKGDIPEGYSVSREKKERFSLILESASTNQTSMYLCASIRDRDQPQHFGDGTRLSIL.

The V gene is TRBV7-9, the J gene TRBJ2-7; 7 bases map to TRBD2. This CDR3 is built from 13 residues. Trimming at V came to 8 bases and at J to 4 bases, leaving 8 bases not matched to a gene. CDR1 is SEHNR and CDR2 is FQNEAQ in the germline V gene (reference sequence). As DNA, the CDR3 is TGTGCCAGCGACTCCGCGGGAGTGTACGAGCAGTACTTC. This gives the protein CASDSAGVYEQYF.

The chain has TRBV10-2 and TRBJ1-3; D remains ambiguous. V dropped 4 bases and J dropped 8 bases, with 12 bases sitting between them. The germline V gene has CDR1 WSHSY and CDR2 SAAADI. The CDR3 loop spans 13 amino acids. CDR3 DNA: TGCGCCAGCAGTGGGTACGAGTCGGACACCATATATTTT. This gives the protein CASSGYESDTIYF.

The chain couples TRBV15 to TRBJ2-1; D remains ambiguous. The CDR3 is 14 residues long. Germline CDR1 is LNHNV and CDR2 is YYDKDF (reference sequence). With 0 bases removed from V and 6 bases from J, the gap between germline ends came to 9 bases. This CDR3 is CATSRDRTANEQFF. CDR3 coding DNA: TGTGCCACCAGCAGAGACCGGACGGCCAATGAGCAGTTCTTC.

This clonotype was picked up many times. The chain employs TRBV15 and TRBJ1-5, with 7 bases identical to TRBD1. The CDR3 length is 15 residues. Losses at the gene ends were 3 bases for V and 7 bases for J; bases not matched to a gene: 9. CDR1 and CDR2 (germline): LNHNV, YYDKDF (reference sequence). CDR3 DNA: TGTGCCACCAGCAGTCCCCGACAGGGTGGACAGCCCCAGCATTTT. Amino acids: CATSSPRQGGQPQHF.

This chain uses TRBV7-9 with TRBJ1-2, with D perhaps matching TRBD1 (6 bases). The germline CDR1 and CDR2 sequences are SEHNR and FQNEAQ (reference sequence). The ends were cut back, 7 bases at V and 4 bases at J, with 16 bases in the middle. This CDR3 has 14 residues. CDR3 sequence (DNA): TGTGCCAGCACTCCCTCGGGGGGCGGCTATGGCTACACCTTC. It yields the protein CASTPSGGGYGYTF.

Worth noting for this clonotype: A much larger clone differs from this one at a single base, so this may be a read error. V is TRBV20-1 and J is TRBJ1-1, with D hard to call. The germline V gene encodes CDR1 DFQATT and CDR2 SNEGSKA (reference sequence). The CDR3 loop spans 12 amino acids. Deletions cut 3 bases from V and 4 bases from J, with 9 bases between. CDR3: CSASPRLTEAFF. CDR3 in DNA: TGCAGTGCTAGTCCGAGGCTCACTGAAGCTTTCTTT.

This chain joins TRBV5-1 and TRBJ1-5; D may be TRBD1 (5 bases). The germline V gene encodes CDR1 SGHRS and CDR2 YFSETQ. CDR3 length: 13 residues. V was shortened by 9 bases and J by 4 bases, with 14 bases between the two germline ends. DNA of the CDR3: TGCGCCAACTCTGGGGCCCTAAATCAGCCCCAGCATTTT. Its translation: CANSGALNQPQHF.